This entry lists 9 T cell receptor beta chains sequenced from one sample in a study of cytomegalovirus exposure and HLA in healthy donors. Sequenced by immunoSEQ multiplex PCR; TCRdb stores in-frame clones only, minus some. Counted here are about 95,000 clones, less than 85% occurring once; the ten biggest clones make up 20% to 25%. The material sequenced was PBMCs. These receptors came from a man aged 18 to 29 in good health and CMV-seropositive.

J is TRBJ2-2 and V is TRBV5-1, with TRBD1 matching 9 bases. The CDR3 runs to 15 residues. Losses at the gene ends were 3 bases for V and 5 bases for J; bases not matched to a gene: 5. CDR1 and CDR2 (germline): SGHRS, YFSETQ. The CDR3 DNA reads as TGCGCCAGCAGCTGGGGACAGGGAGGGACCGGGGAGCTGTTTTTT. Translating gives CASSWGQGGTGELFF.

V and J are TRBV29-1 and TRBJ2-3; D possibly corresponds to TRBD1 (5 bases). V lost 4 bases and J lost 2, with 10 bases in between. Germline-derived CDR1 and CDR2 are SQVTM and ANQGSEA. The CDR3 extends over 13 amino acids. The CDR3 is CSVGQWDTDTQYF. The CDR3 DNA reads as TGCAGCGTTGGACAGTGGGACACAGATACGCAGTATTTT.

This clone was found a few times. The chain employs TRBV18 and TRBJ2-5, with a weak D call TRBD1 (5 bases). This CDR3 has 13 residues. CDR1 and CDR2 (germline): KGHSH, LQKENI. V was trimmed by 5 bases and J by 3 bases, leaving 10 bases between them. The DNA for the CDR3 is TGTGCCAGCTCAGGGTCACAGGAAGAGACCCAGTACTTC. Protein sequence: CASSGSQEETQYF.

This rearrangement joins TRBV6-1 to TRBJ2-1; TRBD2 might be the D (6 bases). CDR1 MNHNS and CDR2 SASEGT come from the germline V gene. Trimming cost V 4 bases and J 5 bases, with 15 bases left between them. This CDR3 is 15 amino acids long. The CDR3 here is CASSGGTAGHNEQFF. CDR3 sequence (DNA): TGTGCCAGCAGTGGCGGGACGGCCGGCCACAATGAGCAGTTCTTC.

The J gene is TRBJ2-7, the V gene TRBV18, with TRBD2 matching over 11 bases. The germline gives CDR1 KGHSH, CDR2 LQKENI. The CDR3 runs to 17 residues. The junction had 8 bases not matched to a gene; V was cut back by 2 bases and J by 2 bases. The CDR3 DNA follows: TGTGCCAGCTCACCAAAGGTAACGACTAGCGGGACCTACGAGCAGTACTTC. Its protein is CASSPKVTTSGTYEQYF.

This clone has only a few counts. The chain has TRBV9 and TRBJ2-3, with a tentative D call TRBD1 (5 bases). V lost 0 bases, J lost 6 bases, and 5 bases lay in between. The germline V gene has CDR1 SGDLS and CDR2 YYNGEE. This CDR3 comprises 12 residues. The CDR3 sequence: CASSVEGDTQYF. The DNA of the CDR3 is TGTGCCAGCAGCGTAGAGGGGGATACGCAGTATTTT.

This chain uses TRBV18 with TRBJ2-7; TRBD2 matches at 10 bases. Per germline, CDR1 KGHSH and CDR2 LQKENI. With V trimmed by 3 bases and J by 5 bases, 7 bases remained unmatched. This CDR3 spans 15 amino acids. DNA for the CDR3: TGTGCCAGCTCACCGCTAGCGGGAGCGAAGAACGAGCAGTACGTC. This gives the protein CASSPLAGAKNEQYV.

The chain is built from TRBV7-9 and TRBJ2-1; 11 nucleotides line up with TRBD2. The CDR3 contains 15 residues. Germline lookup yields CDR1 SEHNR and CDR2 FQNEAQ (reference sequence). With V trimmed by 5 bases and J by 3 bases, 3 bases remained unmatched. CDR3 residues: CASSPGTSGYNEQFF. The DNA of the CDR3 is TGTGCCAGCAGCCCCGGGACTAGCGGCTACAATGAGCAGTTCTTC.

In DNA form, the CDR3 reads TGTGCCAGCAGTTTAAGTCAGGGGGCTCCCACAGATACGCAGTATTTT. It specifies CASSLSQGAPTDTQYF. The chain has TRBV28 and TRBJ2-3, with TRBD1 identical over 8 bases. The V and J ends lost 2 bases and 2 bases, in that order; junction bases with no gene match: 6. Germline loops: CDR1 MDHEN, CDR2 SYDVKM. The CDR3 runs 16 residues.